These 17 T cell receptor beta chains were sequenced from one sample in a study of T cells in tuberculosis. Libraries were prepared by immunoSEQ multiplex PCR; TCRdb keeps only in-frame clonotypes and omits some of them. The data contain approximately 35,000 clones, less than 97% of them singletons. Sequenced: PBMCs. All receptors derive from a donor aged 10-35 years with latent tuberculosis or without tuberculosis infection.

The CDR3 region is CASSFLLAGPTDTQYF. The CDR3 DNA is TGCGCCAGCAGCTTTCTACTAGCGGGGCCCACAGATACGCAGTATTTT. V gene TRBV5-1 combines with J gene TRBJ2-3, with 10 bases matching TRBD2. CDR1 is SGHRS, CDR2 YFSETQ, per germline. The J segment lost 2 bases and the V segment lost 2 bases, leaving 5 bases of the junction unmatched. CDR3 length: 16 amino acids.

The rearrangement links TRBV15 to TRBJ1-1; D is unresolved. V was cut by 5 bases and J by 1 base, with 11 bases left in between. Germline assignment: CDR1 LNHNV and CDR2 YYDKDF (reference sequence). The CDR3 is 14 amino acids. The chain's CDR3 is CATSPPGGNTEAFF. The CDR3 DNA is TGTGCCACCAGCCCCCCCGGCGGGAACACTGAAGCTTTCTTT.

V and J are TRBV6-1 and TRBJ2-7; D is uncertain. V lost 3 bases, J lost 0 bases, and 12 bases lay in between. Germline CDR1 reads MNHNS; CDR2 reads SASEGT. CDR3 size: 15 residues. As DNA, the CDR3 is TGTGCCAGCAGTGAGAGGTCCCCTGGCTCCTACGAGCAGTACTTC. It encodes CASSERSPGSYEQYF.

This CDR3 is CASSFSRSVPEAFF. As DNA, the CDR3 is TGTGCCAGCAGCTTCTCCCGCAGCGTACCTGAAGCTTTCTTT. The chain has TRBV11-2 and TRBJ1-1; D is uncertain. Germline-derived CDR1 and CDR2 are SGHAT and FQNNGV. With 3 bases removed from V and 6 bases from J, the gap between germline ends came to 14 bases. This CDR3 is built from 14 residues.

This chain connects TRBV6-6 to TRBJ2-3, with 10 bases identical to TRBD2. Germline V CDR1 and CDR2: MNHNY, SVGAGI (reference sequence). CDR3 length: 16 residues. V lost 2 bases to trimming and J lost 6 bases; unmatched junction nucleotides: 8. The CDR3 protein is CASSYVSGGSGDTQYF. The CDR3 DNA reads TGTGCCAGCAGTTACGTTAGCGGGGGGTCCGGGGATACGCAGTATTTT.

The J gene is TRBJ2-1, the V gene TRBV19, with TRBD2 as a possible D gene (5 bases). This CDR3 region has 15 residues. V dropped 7 bases and J dropped 0 bases, with 13 bases sitting between them. Germline CDR1 reads LNHDA; CDR2 reads SQIVND (reference sequence). The CDR3 protein is CASKERRSSYNEQFF. The CDR3 DNA sequence: TGTGCCAGTAAAGAGCGGCGGAGCTCCTACAATGAGCAGTTCTTC.

This chain joins TRBV7-8 and TRBJ1-2; perhaps TRBD1 as D (5 bases). Looked up from germline, CDR1 is SGHVS and CDR2 is FQNEAQ. This CDR3 spans 14 amino acids. V lost 5 bases, J lost 4 bases, and 14 bases lay in between. Here the CDR3 DNA reads TGTGCCAGCAGCCACAGGCTATTGAGCTATGGCTACACCTTC. It codes for CASSHRLLSYGYTF.

The chain carries TRBV6-6 and TRBJ2-3; 11 bases are a match to TRBD2. The germline V gene has CDR1 MNHNY and CDR2 SVGAGI (reference sequence). This CDR3 is built from 16 residues. After removal of 5 bases from V and 4 bases from J, the junction contained 8 bases not matched to a gene. CDR3 DNA sequence: TGTGCCAGCAGTCTTATAGCGGGGGGGCAGGCAGATACGCAGTATTTT. As protein: CASSLIAGGQADTQYF.

The rearrangement joins TRBV19 to TRBJ1-2; no reliable D call. The V end lost 5 bases, the J end lost 8 bases, and 18 bases lay between the germline ends. Germline CDR1 is LNHDA and CDR2 is SQIVND (reference sequence). The CDR3 contains 14 residues. The CDR3 DNA follows: TGTGCCAGTAGTCGGAGTGTAACGGCGGGAGGCTACACCTTC. Translation gives CASSRSVTAGGYTF.

This chain links TRBV6-1 with TRBJ2-7; 7 nucleotides agree with TRBD2. The CDR3 is 15 amino acids. CDR1 MNHNS and CDR2 SASEGT come from the germline V gene. V dropped 6 bases and J dropped 0; count of bases not matched to a gene: 8. Here the CDR3 DNA reads TGTGCCAGCAGAGTTCTAGCGGACAACTCCTACGAGCAGTACTTC. The encoded protein is CASRVLADNSYEQYF.

J is TRBJ2-7 and V is TRBV6-1; D possibly corresponds to TRBD2 (5 bases). CDR3 size: 11 residues. V was cut by 8 bases and J by 2 bases, with 7 bases left in between. Germline assignment: CDR1 MNHNS and CDR2 SASEGT. The CDR3 nucleotides are TGTGCCAGCCCCGGGGCCTACGAGCAGTACTTC. Protein sequence: CASPGAYEQYF.

This clone appeared once. V and J are TRBV27 and TRBJ2-7; 10 nucleotides align to TRBD1. The CDR3 sequence is 14 residues long. Germline CDR1 is MNHEY and CDR2 is SMNVEV (reference sequence). J was trimmed by 4 bases and V by 1 base; bases with no gene match: 1. The CDR3 sequence: CASSLLGQGYEQYF. CDR3 DNA: TGTGCCAGCAGTTTATTGGGACAGGGGTACGAGCAGTACTTC.

CDR3 sequence reads: CASSQLRAGEKLFF. The CDR3 DNA is TGTGCCAGCAGCCAGCTCCGGGCAGGGGAAAAACTGTTTTTT. The rearrangement links TRBV7-9 to TRBJ1-4, with D possibly matching TRBD1 (5 bases). The V and J ends lost 5 bases and 8 bases respectively, with 15 bases between them. The CDR3 covers 14 residues. The germline gives CDR1 SEHNR, CDR2 FQNEAQ (reference sequence). The full variable domain, rest sourced from reference TRBV7-9 and TRBJ1-4, is DTGVSQNPRHKITKRGQNVTFRCDPISEHNRLYWYRQTLGQGPEFLTYFQNEAQLEKSRLLSDRFSAERPKGSFSTLEIQRTEQGDSAMYLCASSQLRAGEKLFFGSGTQLSVL.

CDR3 bases: TGTGCCAGCAGCTTGACAGGGGAAGGGCAGCCCCAGCATTTT. Residues: CASSLTGEGQPQHF. The chain combines TRBV11-2 with TRBJ1-5; 8 bases match TRBD1. Germline lookup yields CDR1 SGHAT and CDR2 FQNNGV. CDR3 size: 14 residues. The V segment lost 3 bases and the J segment 7 bases; nucleotides outside the gene matches: 5.

This chain uses TRBV5-1 with TRBJ2-7; 8 bases match TRBD2. The CDR3 sequence is 15 residues long. V dropped 0 bases and J dropped 2; count of bases not matched to a gene: 4. CDR1 is SGHRS and CDR2 is YFSETQ in the germline V gene. The CDR3 spells CASSLGIAGTYEQYF. CDR3 DNA sequence: TGCGCCAGCAGCTTGGGGATAGCGGGAACCTACGAGCAGTACTTC.

This chain links TRBV9 with TRBJ1-1; 7 positions match TRBD1. Germline V lookup: CDR1 SGDLS, CDR2 YYNGEE. The CDR3 runs 15 residues. Trimming removed 0 bases from V and 4 bases from J; junction bases left unmatched: 6. In DNA form, the CDR3 reads TGTGCCAGCAGCGTAGGAGGAGGGGGCTTCACTGAAGCTTTCTTT. Its translation is CASSVGGGGFTEAFF.

The chain carries TRBV29-1 and TRBJ1-6; 8 nucleotides match TRBD1. The trim removed 6 bases at V and 4 bases at J, leaving 8 bases unmatched. CDR3 length: 15 residues. The V gene's germline CDR1 is SQVTM and CDR2 ANQGSEA. The CDR3 protein is CSVTHRGFYNSPLHF. In DNA form, the CDR3 reads TGCAGCGTGACCCACAGGGGGTTTTATAATTCACCCCTCCACTTT. Looking up the rest from reference TRBV29-1 and TRBJ1-6 gives the full variable domain: SAVISQKPSRDICQRGTSLTIQCQVDSQVTMMFWYRQQPGQSLTLIATANQGSEATYESGFVIDKFPISRPNLTFSTLTVSNMSPEDSSIYLCSVTHRGFYNSPLHFGNGTRLTVT.